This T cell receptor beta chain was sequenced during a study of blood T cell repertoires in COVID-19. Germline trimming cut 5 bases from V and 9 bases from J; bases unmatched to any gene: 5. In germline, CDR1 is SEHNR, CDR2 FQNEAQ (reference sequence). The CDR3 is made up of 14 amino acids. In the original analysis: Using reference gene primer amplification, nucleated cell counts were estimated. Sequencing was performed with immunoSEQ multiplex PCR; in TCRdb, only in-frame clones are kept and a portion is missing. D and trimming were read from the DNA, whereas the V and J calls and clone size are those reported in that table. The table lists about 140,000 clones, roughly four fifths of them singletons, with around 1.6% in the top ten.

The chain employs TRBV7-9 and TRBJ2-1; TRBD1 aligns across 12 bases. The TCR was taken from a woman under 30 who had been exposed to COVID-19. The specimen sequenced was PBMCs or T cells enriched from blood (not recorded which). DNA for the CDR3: TGTGCCAGCAGCACGGGGGACAGGGGGCGTGAGCAGTTCTTC. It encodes CASSTGDRGREQFF.